These T cell receptor beta chains were read from a single sample in a study of T cells in Graves' hyperthyroidism and ophthalmopathy. Each CDR3 protein is one row after TCRdb ran MiXCR on the multiplex PCR reads. The table includes around 690,000 distinct CDR3 sequences, around 15% detected once. The specimen was blood. These receptor sequences come from a man aged 45-65 years with Graves' hyperthyroidism. CDR3s include the opening cysteine and the closing phenylalanine or tryptophan. A D gene is named only where the DNA matches it firmly. Clone size is shown for a subset of rows, as once, few, many or a class of expanded clone.

clone size: many
V gene: TRBV12-3/TRBV12-4
CDR3 length: 17
D gene: TRBD2
J gene: TRBJ2-2
CDR3 DNA: TGTGCCAGCAGTCCGCGGGGACTAGCGGGTATCATCGGGGAGCTGTTTTTT
CDR3 protein: CASSPRGLAGIIGELFF

clone size: .
V gene: TRBV27
CDR3 length: 14
D gene: .
J gene: TRBJ1-5
CDR3 DNA: TGTGCCAGCAGTTTAAAGGGACCCAGTCAGCCCCAGCATTTT
CDR3 protein: CASSLKGPSQPQHF

clone size: few
V gene: TRBV7-2
CDR3 length: 14
D gene: TRBD2
J gene: TRBJ2-1
CDR3 DNA: TGTGCCAGCAGCCCAAGGAGCGGGAGGGCCGGGCAGTTCTTC
CDR3 protein: CASSPRSGRAGQFF

clone size: many
V gene: TRBV20-1
CDR3 length: 17
D gene: TRBD2
J gene: TRBJ2-1
CDR3 DNA: TGCAGTGCTAGCGGAGGCGGGAGGTCAGGTTTAGGCGATGAGCAGTTCTTC
CDR3 protein: CSASGGGRSGLGDEQFF

clone size: many
V gene: TRBV20-1
CDR3 length: 15
D gene: TRBD2
J gene: TRBJ2-3
CDR3 DNA: TGCAGTGCCGAGCGGGGGGAGGGCCGGACAGATACGCAGTATTTT
CDR3 protein: CSAERGEGRTDTQYF

clone size: many
V gene: TRBV12-3/TRBV12-4
CDR3 length: 16
D gene: TRBD2
J gene: TRBJ2-7
CDR3 DNA: TGTGCCAGCAGTTCCGAGACTAGCGGGGGACCCTACGAGCAGTACTTC
CDR3 protein: CASSSETSGGPYEQYF

clone size: few
V gene: TRBV5-1
CDR3 length: 15
D gene: TRBD2
J gene: TRBJ2-1
CDR3 DNA: TGCGCCAGCAGCTTAGCGGGAGGGCCTTTTAATGAGCAGTTCTTC
CDR3 protein: CASSLAGGPFNEQFF

clone size: many
V gene: TRBV28
CDR3 length: 15
D gene: TRBD2
J gene: TRBJ2-7
CDR3 DNA: TGTGCCAGCAGTCCGTGGACTAGCGCCTCCTACGAGCAGTACTTC
CDR3 protein: CASSPWTSASYEQYF

clone size: .
V gene: TRBV5-4
CDR3 length: 15
D gene: .
J gene: TRBJ1-1
CDR3 DNA: TGTGCCAGCAGCCCAGGAGATTATTACGGCACTGAAGCTTTCTTT
CDR3 protein: CASSPGDYYGTEAFF

clone size: many
V gene: TRBV20-1
CDR3 length: 15
D gene: TRBD1
J gene: TRBJ2-6
CDR3 DNA: TGCTCCGGGGTGGGGACAGGGTCTGGGGCCAACGTCCTGACTTTC
CDR3 protein: CSGVGTGSGANVLTF

clone size: many
V gene: TRBV20-1
CDR3 length: 15
D gene: .
J gene: TRBJ2-3
CDR3 DNA: TGCAGTGCTATCCCCGGGACCGCTAGCACAGATACGCAGTATTTT
CDR3 protein: CSAIPGTASTDTQYF

clone size: few
V gene: TRBV2
CDR3 length: 12
D gene: .
J gene: TRBJ1-2
CDR3 DNA: TGTGCCAGCTCAATTAATAACTATGGCTACACCTTC
CDR3 protein: CASSINNYGYTF

clone size: many
V gene: TRBV11-1
CDR3 length: 14
D gene: .
J gene: TRBJ2-5
CDR3 DNA: TGTGCCAGCAGCTTAGAAGACCGGGTGGAGACCCAGTACTTC
CDR3 protein: CASSLEDRVETQYF

clone size: few
V gene: TRBV28
CDR3 length: 21
D gene: .
J gene: TRBJ2-4
CDR3 DNA: TGTGCCAGCAGTTTACAGGCTTTTCCCCTACGCACTGTACGCTCCAAAAACATTCAGTACTTC
CDR3 protein: CASSLQAFPLRTVRSKNIQYF

clone size: many
V gene: TRBV28
CDR3 length: 14
D gene: TRBD1
J gene: TRBJ1-2
CDR3 DNA: TGTGCCAGCAGTTTACGGACAGGGGGCTATGGCTACACCTTC
CDR3 protein: CASSLRTGGYGYTF

clone size: many
V gene: TRBV28
CDR3 length: 13
D gene: TRBD2
J gene: TRBJ2-3
CDR3 DNA: TGTGCCAGCACTAGCGGGAAGGTAGATACGCAGTATTTT
CDR3 protein: CASTSGKVDTQYF

clone size: many
V gene: TRBV12-3/TRBV12-4
CDR3 length: 14
D gene: .
J gene: TRBJ1-4
CDR3 DNA: TGTGCCAGCAGTTTACCCAGGGAAGACGAAAAACTGTTTTTT
CDR3 protein: CASSLPREDEKLFF

clone size: few
V gene: TRBV3-1
CDR3 length: 15
D gene: .
J gene: TRBJ2-7
CDR3 DNA: TGTGCCAGCAGCCAATATGAGTCGTACACCTACGAGCAGTACTTC
CDR3 protein: CASSQYESYTYEQYF

clone size: many
V gene: TRBV28
CDR3 length: 16
D gene: TRBD1
J gene: TRBJ1-1
CDR3 DNA: TGTGCCAGCAGTTACTCTTGGGGACAGGGGAACACTGAAGCTTTCTTT
CDR3 protein: CASSYSWGQGNTEAFF

clone size: few
V gene: TRBV6-1
CDR3 length: 16
D gene: TRBD1
J gene: TRBJ2-7
CDR3 DNA: TGTGCCAGCACCAGAGCCGGGACAGGGGGCAACTACGAGCAGTACTTC
CDR3 protein: CASTRAGTGGNYEQYF

clone size: few
V gene: TRBV7-9
CDR3 length: 16
D gene: .
J gene: TRBJ2-7
CDR3 DNA: TGTGCCAGCAGCTCCCACGGAGGAGGCAGGTCCTACGAGCAGTACTTC
CDR3 protein: CASSSHGGGRSYEQYF

clone size: .
V gene: TRBV20-1
CDR3 length: 13
D gene: TRBD2
J gene: TRBJ2-5
CDR3 DNA: TGCAGTGCTAGTACTAGCGGGACTATTGGGGAGTACTTC
CDR3 protein: CSASTSGTIGEYF

clone size: .
V gene: TRBV7-3
CDR3 length: 15
D gene: .
J gene: TRBJ1-2
CDR3 DNA: TGTGCCAGCAGCTTTTACGCGGATAGCAAAGATGGCTACACCTTC
CDR3 protein: CASSFYADSKDGYTF

clone size: .
V gene: TRBV10-3
CDR3 length: 14
D gene: .
J gene: TRBJ1-1
CDR3 DNA: TGTGCCATCAGGCCGGGACAACTGAACACTGAAGCTTTCTTT
CDR3 protein: CAIRPGQLNTEAFF

clone size: few
V gene: TRBV5-8
CDR3 length: 14
D gene: TRBD1
J gene: TRBJ1-2
CDR3 DNA: TGTGCCAGCAGCTCCGGACAGGCGTACTATGGCTACACCTTC
CDR3 protein: CASSSGQAYYGYTF

clone size: many
V gene: TRBV6-1
CDR3 length: 16
D gene: TRBD2
J gene: TRBJ2-5
CDR3 DNA: TGTGCCAGCAGTCCCACCTGGACTAGCTTGGGGGAGACCCAGTACTTC
CDR3 protein: CASSPTWTSLGETQYF

clone size: many
V gene: TRBV2
CDR3 length: 14
D gene: TRBD1
J gene: TRBJ1-1
CDR3 DNA: TGTGCCAGCAGGGTCATACAGGGGGGGACTGAAGCTTTCTTT
CDR3 protein: CASRVIQGGTEAFF

clone size: many
V gene: TRBV12-3/TRBV12-4
CDR3 length: 15
D gene: .
J gene: TRBJ1-5
CDR3 DNA: TGTGCCAGCAGTCGTGCGGGACTCCGAACTCAGCCCCAGCATTTT
CDR3 protein: CASSRAGLRTQPQHF

clone size: .
V gene: TRBV5-1
CDR3 length: 14
D gene: .
J gene: TRBJ2-1
CDR3 DNA: TGCGCCAGCAGCTTGTTTCAGGGAACGAATGAGCAGTTCTTC
CDR3 protein: CASSLFQGTNEQFF

clone size: few
V gene: TRBV19
CDR3 length: 17
D gene: .
J gene: TRBJ1-5
CDR3 DNA: TGTGCCAGTACCCTATCCGACACAAGGTTCAGCAATCAGCCCCAGCATTTT
CDR3 protein: CASTLSDTRFSNQPQHF

clone size: .
V gene: TRBV3-1
CDR3 length: 16
D gene: TRBD2
J gene: TRBJ2-7
CDR3 DNA: TGTGCCAGCAGCCAAGGGAGCAGCGGGATGACCTACGAGCAGTACTTC
CDR3 protein: CASSQGSSGMTYEQYF

clone size: few
V gene: TRBV20-1
CDR3 length: 14
D gene: .
J gene: TRBJ1-2
CDR3 DNA: TGCAGTGCCCGAGACACCCAGGCAGTGAGTGGCTACACCTTC
CDR3 protein: CSARDTQAVSGYTF

clone size: .
V gene: TRBV9
CDR3 length: 16
D gene: .
J gene: TRBJ1-1
CDR3 DNA: TGTGCCAGCAGCGAATCCCTCAGCAGCATGAACACTGAAGCTTTCTTT
CDR3 protein: CASSESLSSMNTEAFF

clone size: .
V gene: TRBV20-1
CDR3 length: 14
D gene: .
J gene: TRBJ1-5
CDR3 DNA: TGCAGTGCTAGAGAGGTGGATAGCAATCAGCCCCAGCATTTT
CDR3 protein: CSAREVDSNQPQHF

clone size: .
V gene: TRBV11-2
CDR3 length: 14
D gene: TRBD1
J gene: TRBJ1-4
CDR3 DNA: TGCGCCAGCAGCCAGGGGCAGGGGGGCGAAATACTGTTTTTT
CDR3 protein: CASSQGQGGEILFF

clone size: many
V gene: TRBV2
CDR3 length: 15
D gene: .
J gene: TRBJ2-1
CDR3 DNA: TGTGCCAGCAGCCAGATAAGCAGCTCCTACAATGAGCAGTTCTTC
CDR3 protein: CASSQISSSYNEQFF

clone size: .
V gene: TRBV20-1
CDR3 length: 15
D gene: .
J gene: TRBJ1-2
CDR3 DNA: TGCAGTGCTAGAGAACAGGGAAGGCTAAACTATGGCTACACCTTC
CDR3 protein: CSAREQGRLNYGYTF

clone size: many
V gene: TRBV6-1
CDR3 length: 16
D gene: .
J gene: TRBJ2-7
CDR3 DNA: TGTGCCAGCAGTGAATATGGGGTGCTAGGTGTTCTCGAGCAGTACTTC
CDR3 protein: CASSEYGVLGVLEQYF

clone size: few
V gene: TRBV3-1
CDR3 length: 15
D gene: TRBD2
J gene: TRBJ2-7
CDR3 DNA: TGTGCCAGCAGCCAATCCGGGACTAGCTCCTACGAGCAGTACTTC
CDR3 protein: CASSQSGTSSYEQYF

clone size: .
V gene: TRBV4-3
CDR3 length: 16
D gene: .
J gene: TRBJ1-1
CDR3 DNA: TGCGCCAGCAGCCCCTATGTTGATGGCGGATACACTGAAGCTTTCTTT
CDR3 protein: CASSPYVDGGYTEAFF

clone size: .
V gene: TRBV5-1
CDR3 length: 14
D gene: TRBD2
J gene: TRBJ2-7
CDR3 DNA: TGCGCCAGCAGCTTACTTAGCGGGAGTAACGAGCAGTACTTC
CDR3 protein: CASSLLSGSNEQYF

clone size: many
V gene: TRBV2
CDR3 length: 13
D gene: .
J gene: TRBJ2-5
CDR3 DNA: TGTGCCAGCAGTAAACAGGGAATAGAGACCCAGTACTTC
CDR3 protein: CASSKQGIETQYF

clone size: .
V gene: TRBV12-3/TRBV12-4
CDR3 length: 13
D gene: .
J gene: TRBJ1-1
CDR3 DNA: TGTGCCAGCAGTTTGTTCGAGGGGACTGAAGCTTTCTTT
CDR3 protein: CASSLFEGTEAFF

clone size: many
V gene: TRBV30
CDR3 length: 14
D gene: TRBD1
J gene: TRBJ1-6
CDR3 DNA: TGTGCCTGGAGTAGGGGACAGTATAATTCACCCCTCCACTTT
CDR3 protein: CAWSRGQYNSPLHF

clone size: many
V gene: TRBV7-2
CDR3 length: 15
D gene: .
J gene: TRBJ2-1
CDR3 DNA: TGTGCCAGCAGCTTAGACGGAGCGGCGTCCAATGAGCAGTTCTTC
CDR3 protein: CASSLDGAASNEQFF